This T cell receptor beta chain derives from a study of metastatic and nonmetastatic thyroid tumors (dated by TCRdb to 2020 to 2022). At the level of the whole study: Repertoires from peripheral blood and from tumor or nodule tissue samples of malignant and benign thyroid patients were compared.

CDR1 and CDR2, per the germline V gene (reference sequence), are WNHNN and SYGVQD. Taken from cysteine to phenylalanine, the CDR3 has 14 residues. This entry keeps only the CDR3 DNA: 42 bases, framed from base 1. V and J lose 5 bases and 6 bases, and a span of 15 bases separates them. This clone came up many times. The antigen it binds to is not known. No clone much larger than this one lies a single base away; base qualities are absent. The library was produced with PCR. Sequencing was performed on an Illumina HiSeq 4000. The TCR beta-chain CDR3 region of each patient was profiled by high-throughput sequencing. Per the authors' processing: The researchers built a classifier to tell apart papillary thyroid cancer patients with distant metastasis, based on CDR3 differences among clinicopathological groups. Repertoire diversity was assessed with the Shannon index, and tumor-blood repertoire similarity with the Morisita-Horn index. TCRdb cleaned the public reads at Q25 with fastp, built clones with MiXCR and kept in-frame beta chains. These V and J calls rely on TCRdb rather than the paper's analysis. In this sample the table shows about 17,000 clones, approximately 27% of which occur a single time. Around 15% of the sample goes to the ten largest clones.

Overall study results and their limits: In both blood and tumor samples, malignant tumors were reported to have significantly higher TCR beta diversity than benign nodules.

No patient had received any treatment before thyroid surgery. The study retrospectively analysed patient clinical samples collected from 2012 to 2018 using T-cell receptor beta sequencing. The TCR sequence derives from a female donor with papillary thyroid cancer or a benign thyroid nodule (not recorded which). Some clones in this sample may be carry-over from other donors' samples. Rearrangement joined TRBV10-1 to TRBJ2-3; the D gene is perhaps TRBD1, on 5 matching bases. Sequencing used tumor tissue. The CDR3 sequence is CASSSTDPPDTQYF. Read as DNA, the sequence is TGCGCCAGCAGTTCGACAGATCCTCCCGATACGCAGTATTTT.